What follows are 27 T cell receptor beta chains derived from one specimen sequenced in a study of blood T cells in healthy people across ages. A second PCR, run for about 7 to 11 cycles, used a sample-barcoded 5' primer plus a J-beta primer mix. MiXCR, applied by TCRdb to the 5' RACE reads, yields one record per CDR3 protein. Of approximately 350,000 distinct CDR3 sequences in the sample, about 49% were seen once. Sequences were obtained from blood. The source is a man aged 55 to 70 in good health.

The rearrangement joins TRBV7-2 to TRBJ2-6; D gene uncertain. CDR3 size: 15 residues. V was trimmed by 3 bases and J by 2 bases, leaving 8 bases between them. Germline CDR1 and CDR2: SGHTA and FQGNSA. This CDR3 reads CASSFSKTGANVLTF. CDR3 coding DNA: TGTGCCAGCAGCTTTAGCAAAACTGGGGCCAACGTCCTGACTTTC.

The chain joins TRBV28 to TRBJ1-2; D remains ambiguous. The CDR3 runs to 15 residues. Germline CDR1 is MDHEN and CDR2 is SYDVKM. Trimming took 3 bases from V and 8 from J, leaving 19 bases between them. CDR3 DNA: TGTGCCAGCAGTTTGGGAGGTCGTTCTATGGGGGGCTACACCTTC. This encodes CASSLGGRSMGGYTF.

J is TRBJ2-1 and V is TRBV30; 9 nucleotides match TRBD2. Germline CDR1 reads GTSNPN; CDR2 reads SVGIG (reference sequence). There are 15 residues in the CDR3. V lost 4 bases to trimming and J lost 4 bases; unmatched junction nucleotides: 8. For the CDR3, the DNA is TGTGCCTGGACCGGGCTAGCGGGACCTTACAATGAGCAGTTCTTC. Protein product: CAWTGLAGPYNEQFF.

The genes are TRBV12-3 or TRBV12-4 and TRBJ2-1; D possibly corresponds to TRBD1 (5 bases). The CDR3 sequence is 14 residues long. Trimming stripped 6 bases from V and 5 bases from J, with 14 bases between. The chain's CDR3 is CASRYRYGHNEQFF. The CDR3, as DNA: TGTGCCAGCAGGTACAGGTACGGCCACAATGAGCAGTTCTTC.

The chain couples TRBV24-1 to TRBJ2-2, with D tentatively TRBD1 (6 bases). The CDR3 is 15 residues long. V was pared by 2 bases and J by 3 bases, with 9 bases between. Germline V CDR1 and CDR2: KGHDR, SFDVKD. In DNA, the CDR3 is TGTGCCACCAGTGATTATTACAGGGACACCGGGGAGCTGTTTTTT. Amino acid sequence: CATSDYYRDTGELFF.

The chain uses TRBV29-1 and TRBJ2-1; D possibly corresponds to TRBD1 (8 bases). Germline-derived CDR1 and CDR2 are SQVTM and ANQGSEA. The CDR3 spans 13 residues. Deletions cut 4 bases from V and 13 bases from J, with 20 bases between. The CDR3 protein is CSVATGGGETQFF. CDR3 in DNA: TGCAGCGTTGCAACAGGGGGAGGGGAGACCCAGTTCTTC.

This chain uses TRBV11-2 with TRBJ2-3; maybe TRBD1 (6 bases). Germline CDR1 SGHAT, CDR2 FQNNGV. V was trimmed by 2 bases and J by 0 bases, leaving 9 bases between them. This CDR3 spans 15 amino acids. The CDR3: CASSLQGHSTDTQYF. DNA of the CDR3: TGTGCCAGCAGCTTACAGGGGCATAGCACAGATACGCAGTATTTT.

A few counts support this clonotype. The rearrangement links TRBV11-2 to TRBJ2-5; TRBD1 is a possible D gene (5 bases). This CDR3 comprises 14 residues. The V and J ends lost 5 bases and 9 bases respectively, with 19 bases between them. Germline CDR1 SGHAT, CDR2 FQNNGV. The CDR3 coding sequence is TGTGCCAGCAGCCCCAGCAGGGCCGCCCATTCCCAGTACTTC. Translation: CASSPSRAAHSQYF.

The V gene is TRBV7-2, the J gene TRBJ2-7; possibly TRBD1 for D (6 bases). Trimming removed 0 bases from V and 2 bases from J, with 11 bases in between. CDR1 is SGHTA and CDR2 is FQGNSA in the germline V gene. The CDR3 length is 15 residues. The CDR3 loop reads CASSLALGQPYEQYF. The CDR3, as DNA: TGTGCCAGCAGCTTAGCCCTCGGACAGCCCTACGAGCAGTACTTC.

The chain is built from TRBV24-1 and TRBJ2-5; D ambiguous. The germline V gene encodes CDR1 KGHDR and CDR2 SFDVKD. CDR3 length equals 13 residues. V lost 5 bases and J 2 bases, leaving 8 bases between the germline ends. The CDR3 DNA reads TGTGCCACCAGTGGGTATGGGCAAGAGACCCAGTACTTC. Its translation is CATSGYGQETQYF.

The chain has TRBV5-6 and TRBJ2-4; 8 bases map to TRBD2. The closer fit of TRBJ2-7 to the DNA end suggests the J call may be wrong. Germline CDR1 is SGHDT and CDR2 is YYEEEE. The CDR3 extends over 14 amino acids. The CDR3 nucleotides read TGTGCCAGCAGTTACAGCGGGACTAGGAACGAGCAGTACTTC. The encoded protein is CASSYSGTRNEQYF.

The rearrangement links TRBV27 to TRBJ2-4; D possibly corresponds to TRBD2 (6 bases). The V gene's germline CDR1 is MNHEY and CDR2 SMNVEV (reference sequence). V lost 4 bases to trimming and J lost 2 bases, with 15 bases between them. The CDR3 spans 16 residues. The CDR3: CASSSWAGQTKNIQYF. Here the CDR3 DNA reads TGTGCCAGCAGTTCATGGGCGGGGCAAACCAAAAACATTCAGTACTTC.

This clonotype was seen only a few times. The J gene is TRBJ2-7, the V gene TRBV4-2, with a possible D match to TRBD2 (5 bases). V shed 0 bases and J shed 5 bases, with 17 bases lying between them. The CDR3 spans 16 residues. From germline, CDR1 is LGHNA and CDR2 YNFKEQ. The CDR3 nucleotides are TGTGCCAGCAGCCAAGATTTGACTACCCCTACGGACGAGCAGTACTTC. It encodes CASSQDLTTPTDEQYF.

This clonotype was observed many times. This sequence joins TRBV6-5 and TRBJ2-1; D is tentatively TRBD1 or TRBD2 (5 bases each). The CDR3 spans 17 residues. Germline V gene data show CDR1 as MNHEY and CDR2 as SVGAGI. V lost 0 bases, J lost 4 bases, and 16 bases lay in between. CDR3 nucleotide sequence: TGTGCCAGCAGTTACTCGCCAGGGAGCATCGCGTACAATGAGCAGTTCTTC. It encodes CASSYSPGSIAYNEQFF.

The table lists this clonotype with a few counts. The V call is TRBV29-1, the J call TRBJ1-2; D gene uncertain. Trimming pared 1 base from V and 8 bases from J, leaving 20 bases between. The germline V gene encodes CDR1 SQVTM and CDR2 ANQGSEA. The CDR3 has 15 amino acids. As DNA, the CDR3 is TGCAGCGTTGAAGTCCGGGGTTCCCTTCTCCGGGGCTACACCTTC. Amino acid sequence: CSVEVRGSLLRGYTF. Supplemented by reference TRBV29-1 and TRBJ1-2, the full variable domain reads SAVISQKPSRDICQRGTSLTIQCQVDSQVTMMFWYRQQPGQSLTLIATANQGSEATYESGFVIDKFPISRPNLTFSTLTVSNMSPEDSSIYLCSVEVRGSLLRGYTFGSGTRLTVV.

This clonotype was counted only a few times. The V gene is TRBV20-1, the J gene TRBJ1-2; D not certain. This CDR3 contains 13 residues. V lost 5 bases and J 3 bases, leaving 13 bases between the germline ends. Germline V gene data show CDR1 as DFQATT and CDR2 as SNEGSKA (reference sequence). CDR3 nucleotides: TGCAGTGCTGGGGAGGGTAGGGACTATGGCTACACCTTC. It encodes CSAGEGRDYGYTF.

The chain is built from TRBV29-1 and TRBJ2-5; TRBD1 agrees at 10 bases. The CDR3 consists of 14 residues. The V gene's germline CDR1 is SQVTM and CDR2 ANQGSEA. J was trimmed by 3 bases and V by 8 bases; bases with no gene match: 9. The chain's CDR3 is CSFRDRGVKETQYF. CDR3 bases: TGCAGCTTCCGGGACAGGGGTGTGAAAGAGACCCAGTACTTC.

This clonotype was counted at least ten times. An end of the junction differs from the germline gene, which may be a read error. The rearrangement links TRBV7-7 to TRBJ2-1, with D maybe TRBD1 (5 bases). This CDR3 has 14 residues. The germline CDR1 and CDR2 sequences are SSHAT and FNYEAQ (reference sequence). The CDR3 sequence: CASSLSRVANEQFF. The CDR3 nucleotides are TGTGCTAGCAGCTTAAGCAGGGTGGCCAATGAGCAGTTCTTC.

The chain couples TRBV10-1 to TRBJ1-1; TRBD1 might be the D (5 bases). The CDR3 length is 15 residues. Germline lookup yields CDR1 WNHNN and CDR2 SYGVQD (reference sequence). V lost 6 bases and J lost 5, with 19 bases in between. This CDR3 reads CASSPGGVEWTEAFF. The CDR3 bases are TGCGCCAGCAGCCCCGGAGGGGTGGAATGGACTGAAGCTTTCTTT.

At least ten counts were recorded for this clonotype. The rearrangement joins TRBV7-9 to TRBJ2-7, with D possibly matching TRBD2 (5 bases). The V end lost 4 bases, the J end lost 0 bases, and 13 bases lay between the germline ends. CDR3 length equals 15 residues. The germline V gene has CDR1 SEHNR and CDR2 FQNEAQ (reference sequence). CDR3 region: CASSSGERNSYEQYF. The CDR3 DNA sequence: TGTGCCAGCAGCTCCGGGGAGCGAAACTCCTACGAGCAGTACTTC.

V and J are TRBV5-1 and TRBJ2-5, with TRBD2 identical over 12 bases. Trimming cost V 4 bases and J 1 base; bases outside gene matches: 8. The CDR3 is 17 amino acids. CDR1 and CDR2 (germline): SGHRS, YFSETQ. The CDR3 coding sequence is TGCGCCAGCAGCCACGGACTAGCGGGGCGTCCCCAAGAGACCCAGTACTTC. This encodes CASSHGLAGRPQETQYF. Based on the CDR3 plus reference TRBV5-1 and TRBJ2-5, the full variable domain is KAGVTQTPRYLIKTRGQQVTLSCSPISGHRSVSWYQQTPGQGLQFLFEYFSETQRNKGNFPGRFSGRQFSNSRSEMNVSTLELGDSALYLCASSHGLAGRPQETQYFGPGTRLLVL.

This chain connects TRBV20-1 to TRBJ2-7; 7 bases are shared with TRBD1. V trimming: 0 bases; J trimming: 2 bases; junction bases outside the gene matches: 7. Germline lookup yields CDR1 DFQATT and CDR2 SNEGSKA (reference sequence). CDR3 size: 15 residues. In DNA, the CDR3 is TGCAGTGCTAGAGACCCCGGGACAGTAACCTACGAGCAGTACTTC. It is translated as CSARDPGTVTYEQYF.

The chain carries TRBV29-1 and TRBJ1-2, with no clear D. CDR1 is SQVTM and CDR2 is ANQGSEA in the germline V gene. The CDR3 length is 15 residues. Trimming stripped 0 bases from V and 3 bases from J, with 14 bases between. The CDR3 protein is CSVEDTPVPHYGYTF. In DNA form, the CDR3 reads TGCAGCGTTGAAGACACCCCCGTCCCCCACTATGGCTACACCTTC.

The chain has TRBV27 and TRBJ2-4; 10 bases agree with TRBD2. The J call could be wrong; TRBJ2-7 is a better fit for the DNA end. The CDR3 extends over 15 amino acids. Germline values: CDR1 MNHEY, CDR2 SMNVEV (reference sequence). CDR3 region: CASSSISLAGVEQYF. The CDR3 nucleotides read TGTGCCAGCAGTTCGATTAGCCTAGCGGGAGTCGAGCAGTACTTC.

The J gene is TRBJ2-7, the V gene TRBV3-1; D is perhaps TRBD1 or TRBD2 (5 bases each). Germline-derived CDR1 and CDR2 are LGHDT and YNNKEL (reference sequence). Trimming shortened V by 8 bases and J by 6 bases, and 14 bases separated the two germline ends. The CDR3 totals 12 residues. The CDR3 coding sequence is TGTGCCAGCGCCCGCACTGGGGGCGAGCAGTACTTC. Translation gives CASARTGGEQYF.

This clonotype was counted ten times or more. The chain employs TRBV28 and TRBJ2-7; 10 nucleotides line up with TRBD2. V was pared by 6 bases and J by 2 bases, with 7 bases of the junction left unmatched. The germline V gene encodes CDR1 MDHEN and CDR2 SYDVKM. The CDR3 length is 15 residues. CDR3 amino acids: CASSRGLAAPYEQYF. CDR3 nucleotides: TGTGCCAGCAGCCGTGGACTAGCGGCCCCCTACGAGCAGTACTTC.

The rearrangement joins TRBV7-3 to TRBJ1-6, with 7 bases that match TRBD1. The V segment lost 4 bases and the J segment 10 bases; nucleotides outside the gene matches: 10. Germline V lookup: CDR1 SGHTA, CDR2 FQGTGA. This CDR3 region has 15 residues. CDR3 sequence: CASSSQGGQGSPLHF. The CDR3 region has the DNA TGTGCCAGCAGCTCCCAGGGGGGGCAAGGATCACCCCTCCACTTT.